The entry below describes one T cell receptor beta chain. Its antigen is unknown. A 5'RACE reaction primed in the constant segment made cDNA libraries of TCR alpha and TCR beta, and these carried sample barcodes and UMIs. Each CDR3 protein is one row after TCRdb ran MiXCR on the 5' RACE reads. The data show roughly 400,000 distinct CDR3 sequences, with 24% seen just once and around 8.8% held by the top ten. The data derive from a study of T-cell memory formation after mild COVID-19. Per the germline V gene, CDR1 is SGHVS and CDR2 is FNYEAQ. The V gene lost 0 bases and the J gene lost 2 bases, with 13 bases spanning the gap. The CDR3 contains 17 residues. Study outcomes and limitations: The authors left the SARS-CoV-2 specificity of second-wave clones peaking on day 37 unconfirmed. Clones which contracted sat mainly in CM and EM if CD4+, and in EMRA if CD8+. Day 15 to 85 contracting clones showed balanced CD4/CD8; later expanders leaned CD4+.

The receptor comes from an adult woman who had mild COVID-19 (a few samples of this study predate the infection). Cell type and time point are not known. This chain links TRBV7-6 with TRBJ2-2; D remains ambiguous. Sequencing was performed on PBMCs or a T cell subset sorted from them (not recorded which). The CDR3 coding sequence is TGTGCCAGCAGCTTAGCGCTTAGTACCCTAAACACCGGGGAGCTGTTTTTT. It is translated as CASSLALSTLNTGELFF.